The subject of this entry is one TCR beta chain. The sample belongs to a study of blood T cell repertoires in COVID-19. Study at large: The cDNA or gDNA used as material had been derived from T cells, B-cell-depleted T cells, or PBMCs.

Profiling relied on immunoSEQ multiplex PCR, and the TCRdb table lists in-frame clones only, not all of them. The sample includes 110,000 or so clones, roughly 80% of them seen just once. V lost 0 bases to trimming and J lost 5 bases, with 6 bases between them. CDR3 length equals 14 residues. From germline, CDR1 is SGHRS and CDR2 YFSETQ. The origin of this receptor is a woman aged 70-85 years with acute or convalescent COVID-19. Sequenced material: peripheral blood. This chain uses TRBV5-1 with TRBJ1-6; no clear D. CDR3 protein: CASSLGQNNSPLHF. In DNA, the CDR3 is TGCGCCAGCAGCTTGGGTCAGAATAATTCACCCCTCCACTTT. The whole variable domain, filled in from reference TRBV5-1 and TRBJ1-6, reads KAGVTQTPRYLIKTRGQQVTLSCSPISGHRSVSWYQQTPGQGLQFLFEYFSETQRNKGNFPGRFSGRQFSNSRSEMNVSTLELGDSALYLCASSLGQNNSPLHFGNGTRLTVT.